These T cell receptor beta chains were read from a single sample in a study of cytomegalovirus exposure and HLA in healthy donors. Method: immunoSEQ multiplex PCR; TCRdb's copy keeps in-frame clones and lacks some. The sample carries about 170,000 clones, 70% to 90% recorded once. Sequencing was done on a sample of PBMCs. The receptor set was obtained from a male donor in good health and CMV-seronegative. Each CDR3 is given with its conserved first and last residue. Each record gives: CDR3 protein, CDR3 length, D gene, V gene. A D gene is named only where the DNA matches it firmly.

CDR3: CASSYRTGGVYGYTF
length: 15
D: TRBD1
V: TRBV27

CDR3: CASSFQGIANTGELFF
length: 16
D: -
V: TRBV13

CDR3: CASMSGGNQPQHF
length: 13
D: -
V: TRBV19

CDR3: CASSLRVDRDYGYTF
length: 15
D: TRBD1
V: TRBV5-1

CDR3: CASSQEGPGGSETQYF
length: 16
D: TRBD2
V: TRBV14

CDR3: CARSSWTGEEKRSSYEQYF
length: 19
D: TRBD1
V: TRBV5-3

CDR3: CASSSKSGRAKYEQYF
length: 16
D: TRBD2
V: TRBV11-2

CDR3: CASKPRGRGSQPQHF
length: 15
D: -
V: TRBV19

CDR3: CASSDGQGADTQYF
length: 14
D: TRBD1
V: TRBV6-4

CDR3: CASSYSADNQPQHF
length: 14
D: -
V: TRBV6-6

CDR3: CASTSWRGSYNEQFF
length: 15
D: -
V: TRBV13

CDR3: CASSSGASGVTDTQYF
length: 16
D: -
V: TRBV5-4

CDR3: CASSAGSLMPPLHF
length: 14
D: -
V: TRBV11-2

CDR3: CASSQEWAADTQYF
length: 14
D: -
V: TRBV4-1

CDR3: CASSPPSLQYEQYF
length: 14
D: -
V: TRBV18

CDR3: CASSLGTGTPGNTIYF
length: 16
D: TRBD1
V: TRBV7-6

CDR3: CASSLVGQGYNEQFF
length: 15
D: TRBD1
V: TRBV28

CDR3: CASSQESGGRETQYF
length: 15
D: TRBD2
V: TRBV4-1

CDR3: CASSTPGQAFHEQYF
length: 15
D: -
V: TRBV21-1

CDR3: CASSQDRGSYGYTF
length: 14
D: -
V: TRBV4-2

CDR3: CASSQDSGGQETQYF
length: 15
D: -
V: TRBV14

CDR3: CASSFSGGASETQYF
length: 15
D: TRBD2
V: TRBV10-2

CDR3: CASSLRGVGGPYEQYF
length: 16
D: -
V: TRBV5-4

CDR3: CASKNRGLNQPQHF
length: 14
D: TRBD1
V: TRBV19

CDR3: CASSHPGGNEQYF
length: 13
D: -
V: TRBV6-5

CDR3: CASSRQHNEKLFF
length: 13
D: -
V: TRBV27

CDR3: CASSQEWAANEKLFF
length: 15
D: -
V: TRBV4-3

CDR3: CATGIGGETQYF
length: 12
D: -
V: TRBV5-1

CDR3: CASSVGAGFYTQYF
length: 14
D: -
V: TRBV9

CDR3: CASSLVTGGTEAFF
length: 14
D: TRBD1
V: TRBV5-1

CDR3: CASSPTQDSNEKLFF
length: 15
D: -
V: TRBV27

CDR3: CASSGGLAREWYF
length: 13
D: TRBD2
V: TRBV28

CDR3: CASSLELAGEAWTGELFF
length: 18
D: TRBD2
V: TRBV5-6

CDR3: CASTPWDRGIYGYTF
length: 15
D: TRBD1
V: TRBV9

CDR3: CASSLNSGAGHTF
length: 13
D: -
V: TRBV5-5

CDR3: CASSSIVGGTGGRAFF
length: 16
D: TRBD1
V: TRBV28

CDR3: CASSFPPTARSSYSNQPQHF
length: 20
D: -
V: TRBV7-8

CDR3: CASSYRGPSYEQYF
length: 14
D: -
V: TRBV6-5

CDR3: CASRRDRVNTEAFF
length: 14
D: TRBD1
V: TRBV28

CDR3: CASSPGTNSYEQYF
length: 14
D: TRBD2
V: TRBV6-1

CDR3: CASRRGGSGSHNEQFF
length: 16
D: -
V: TRBV2

CDR3: CASSPPISGNTEAFF
length: 15
D: -
V: TRBV18

CDR3: CASSPTYSGGRETQYF
length: 16
D: TRBD2
V: TRBV18

CDR3: CASSAGQGADTQYF
length: 14
D: TRBD1
V: TRBV6-4

CDR3: CASSLNGQPNTEAFF
length: 15
D: -
V: TRBV9

CDR3: CSVEGSGRVADTQYF
length: 15
D: TRBD2
V: TRBV29-1

CDR3: CASSLLGLDEETQYF
length: 15
D: -
V: TRBV5-1

CDR3: CASSQQDRGENQPQHF
length: 16
D: TRBD1
V: TRBV4-2

CDR3: CASSQTGDNEQYF
length: 13
D: TRBD1
V: TRBV7-3

CDR3: CSVRGDSYEQYF
length: 12
D: TRBD2
V: TRBV29-1

CDR3: CASTRRSHSGANVLTF
length: 16
D: -
V: TRBV5-8

CDR3: CSVEDRGPETQYF
length: 13
D: TRBD1
V: TRBV29-1

CDR3: CASSFSSPLHF
length: 11
D: -
V: TRBV28

CDR3: CASSSPDRANYGYTF
length: 15
D: TRBD1
V: TRBV6-1

CDR3: CASSLGGRNQPQHF
length: 14
D: -
V: TRBV5-6